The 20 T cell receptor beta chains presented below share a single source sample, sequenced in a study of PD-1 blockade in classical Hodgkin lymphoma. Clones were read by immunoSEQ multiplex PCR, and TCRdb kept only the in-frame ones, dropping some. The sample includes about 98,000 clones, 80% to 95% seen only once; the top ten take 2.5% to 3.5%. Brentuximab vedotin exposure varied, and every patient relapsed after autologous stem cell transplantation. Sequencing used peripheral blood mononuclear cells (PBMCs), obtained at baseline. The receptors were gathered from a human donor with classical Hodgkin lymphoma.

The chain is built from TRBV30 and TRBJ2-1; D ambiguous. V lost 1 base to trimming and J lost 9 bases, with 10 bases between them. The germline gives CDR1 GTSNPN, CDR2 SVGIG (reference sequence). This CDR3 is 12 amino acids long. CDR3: CAWSGFVREQFF. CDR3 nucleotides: TGTGCCTGGAGTGGTTTCGTCCGTGAGCAGTTCTTC.

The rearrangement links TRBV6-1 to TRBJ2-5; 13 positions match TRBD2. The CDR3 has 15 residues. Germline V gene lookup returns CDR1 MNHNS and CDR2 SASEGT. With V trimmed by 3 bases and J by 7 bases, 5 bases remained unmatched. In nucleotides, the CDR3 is TGTGCCAGCAGTGAGACTAGCGGGGGGTTAGGGACCCAGTACTTC. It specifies CASSETSGGLGTQYF.

The CDR3 bases are TGTGCCAGCAGCATTTGGGGGACAGGGAGTTATGGCTACACCTTC. This gives the protein CASSIWGTGSYGYTF. The chain combines TRBV5-8 with TRBJ1-2; 9 bases match TRBD1. The CDR3 extends over 15 amino acids. V gave up 4 bases and J gave up 5 bases; unmatched junction bases: 9. Germline CDR1 reads SGHTS; CDR2 reads YDEGEE.

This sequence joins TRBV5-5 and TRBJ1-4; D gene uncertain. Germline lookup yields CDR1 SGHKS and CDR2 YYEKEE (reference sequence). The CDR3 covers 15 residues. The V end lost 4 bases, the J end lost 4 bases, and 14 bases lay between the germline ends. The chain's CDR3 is CASSLSQLGNEKLFF. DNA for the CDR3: TGTGCCAGCAGCCTGTCACAGCTTGGTAATGAAAAACTGTTTTTT.

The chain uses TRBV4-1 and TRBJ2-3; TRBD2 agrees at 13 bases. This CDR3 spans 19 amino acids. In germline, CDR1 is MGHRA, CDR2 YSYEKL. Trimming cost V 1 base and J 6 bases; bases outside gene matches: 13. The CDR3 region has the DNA TGCGCCAGCAGCCAAGCTGCCCTCGGACTAGCGGGAGAGGAGGATACGCAGTATTTT. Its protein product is CASSQAALGLAGEEDTQYF.

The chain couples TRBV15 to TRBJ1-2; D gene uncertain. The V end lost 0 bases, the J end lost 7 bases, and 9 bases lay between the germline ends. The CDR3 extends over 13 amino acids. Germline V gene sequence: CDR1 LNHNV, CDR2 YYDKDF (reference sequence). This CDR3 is CATSRDHEVGYTF. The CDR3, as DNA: TGTGCCACCAGCAGAGATCATGAGGTTGGCTACACCTTC.

The chain's CDR3 is CASSHTRRLSTDTQYF. CDR3 sequence (DNA): TGTGCCAGCTCACACACTAGGCGCCTTAGCACAGATACGCAGTATTTT. The V and J genes are TRBV18 and TRBJ2-3; D is perhaps TRBD2 (5 bases). Germline-derived CDR1 and CDR2 are KGHSH and LQKENI. V was shortened by 4 bases and J by 0 bases, with 14 bases between the two germline ends. The length of the CDR3 is 16 residues.

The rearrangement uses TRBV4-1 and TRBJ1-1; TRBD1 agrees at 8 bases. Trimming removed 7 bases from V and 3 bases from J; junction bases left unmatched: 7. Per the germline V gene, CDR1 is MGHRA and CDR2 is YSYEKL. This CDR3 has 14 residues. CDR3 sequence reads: CASKSTGEDTEAFF. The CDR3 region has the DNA TGCGCCAGCAAGTCGACAGGGGAGGACACTGAAGCTTTCTTT.

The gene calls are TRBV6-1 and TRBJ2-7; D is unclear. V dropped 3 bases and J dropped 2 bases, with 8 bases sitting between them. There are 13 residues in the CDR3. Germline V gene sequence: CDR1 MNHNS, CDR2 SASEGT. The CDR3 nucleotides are TGTGCCAGCAGTGAGATAGGCCCCTACGAGCAGTACTTC. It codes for CASSEIGPYEQYF.

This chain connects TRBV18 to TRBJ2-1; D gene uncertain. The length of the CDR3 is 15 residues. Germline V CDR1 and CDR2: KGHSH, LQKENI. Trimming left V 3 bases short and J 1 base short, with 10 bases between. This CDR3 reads CASSPRVLSYNEQFF. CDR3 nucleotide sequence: TGTGCCAGCTCACCTAGGGTATTGTCCTACAATGAGCAGTTCTTC.

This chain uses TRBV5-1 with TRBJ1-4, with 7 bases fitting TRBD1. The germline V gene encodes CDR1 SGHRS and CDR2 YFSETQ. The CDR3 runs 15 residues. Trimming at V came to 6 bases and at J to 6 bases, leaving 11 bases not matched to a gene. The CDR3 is CASNSEGAGDEKLFF. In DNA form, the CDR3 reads TGCGCCAGCAACTCAGAGGGGGCTGGTGATGAAAAACTGTTTTTT.

The CDR3 spells CASRRTGAPGIGYTF. The CDR3 DNA follows: TGTGCCAGCCGCAGGACGGGAGCCCCGGGAATTGGCTACACCTTC. The rearrangement joins TRBV28 to TRBJ1-2; D is unresolved. The V and J ends lost 8 bases and 7 bases respectively, with 23 bases between them. The germline CDR1 and CDR2 sequences are MDHEN and SYDVKM. The CDR3 has 15 residues.

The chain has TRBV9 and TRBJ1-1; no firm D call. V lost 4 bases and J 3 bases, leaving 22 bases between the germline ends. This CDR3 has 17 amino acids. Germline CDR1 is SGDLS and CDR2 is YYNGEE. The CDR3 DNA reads TGTGCCAGCAGCCGCAAGCTGACGAGTGGTAGGGACACTGAAGCTTTCTTT. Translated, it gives CASSRKLTSGRDTEAFF.

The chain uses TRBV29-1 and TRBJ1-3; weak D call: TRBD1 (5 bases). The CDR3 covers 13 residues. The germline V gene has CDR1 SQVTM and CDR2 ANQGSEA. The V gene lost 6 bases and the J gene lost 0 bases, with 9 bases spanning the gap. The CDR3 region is CSVGHSSGNTIYF. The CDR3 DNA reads TGCAGCGTCGGACATAGCTCTGGAAACACCATATATTTT.

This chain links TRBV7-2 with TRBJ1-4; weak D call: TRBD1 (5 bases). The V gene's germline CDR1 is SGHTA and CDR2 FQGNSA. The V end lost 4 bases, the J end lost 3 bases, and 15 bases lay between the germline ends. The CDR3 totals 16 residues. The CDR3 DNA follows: TGTGCCAGCAGCTCTGACCAGGGCTGGGCTAATGAAAAACTGTTTTTT. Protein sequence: CASSSDQGWANEKLFF.

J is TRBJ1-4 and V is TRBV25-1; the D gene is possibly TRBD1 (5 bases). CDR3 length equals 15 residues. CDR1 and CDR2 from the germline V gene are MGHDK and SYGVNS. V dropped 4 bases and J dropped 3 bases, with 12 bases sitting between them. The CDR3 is CASSALWGSNEKLFF. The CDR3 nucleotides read TGTGCCAGCAGTGCCTTGTGGGGCTCTAATGAAAAACTGTTTTTT.

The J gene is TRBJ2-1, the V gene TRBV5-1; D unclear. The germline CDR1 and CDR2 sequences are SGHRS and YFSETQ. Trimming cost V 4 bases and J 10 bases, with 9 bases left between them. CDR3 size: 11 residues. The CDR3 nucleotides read TGCGCCAGCAGCGGTCCACCCGAGCAGTTCTTC. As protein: CASSGPPEQFF.

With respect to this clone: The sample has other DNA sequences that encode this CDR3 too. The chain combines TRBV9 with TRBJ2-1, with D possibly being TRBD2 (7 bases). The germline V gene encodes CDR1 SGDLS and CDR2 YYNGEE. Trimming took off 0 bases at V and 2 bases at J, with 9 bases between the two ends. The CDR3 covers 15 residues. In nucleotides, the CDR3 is TGTGCCAGCAGCGTAGAGGGGGGGCCCTACAATGAGCAGTTCTTC. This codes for CASSVEGGPYNEQFF.

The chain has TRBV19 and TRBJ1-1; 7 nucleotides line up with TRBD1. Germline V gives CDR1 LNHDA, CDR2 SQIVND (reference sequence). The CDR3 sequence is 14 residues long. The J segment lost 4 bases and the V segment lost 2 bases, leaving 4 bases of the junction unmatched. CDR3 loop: CASSIRQGGTEAFF. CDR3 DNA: TGTGCCAGTAGTATAAGACAGGGTGGCACTGAAGCTTTCTTT.

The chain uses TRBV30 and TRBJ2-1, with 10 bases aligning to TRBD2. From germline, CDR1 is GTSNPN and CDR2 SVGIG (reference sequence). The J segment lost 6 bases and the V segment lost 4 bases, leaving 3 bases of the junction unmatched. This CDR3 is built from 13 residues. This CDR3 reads CAWNQREGNEQFF. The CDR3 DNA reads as TGTGCCTGGAACCAGCGGGAGGGCAATGAGCAGTTCTTC.